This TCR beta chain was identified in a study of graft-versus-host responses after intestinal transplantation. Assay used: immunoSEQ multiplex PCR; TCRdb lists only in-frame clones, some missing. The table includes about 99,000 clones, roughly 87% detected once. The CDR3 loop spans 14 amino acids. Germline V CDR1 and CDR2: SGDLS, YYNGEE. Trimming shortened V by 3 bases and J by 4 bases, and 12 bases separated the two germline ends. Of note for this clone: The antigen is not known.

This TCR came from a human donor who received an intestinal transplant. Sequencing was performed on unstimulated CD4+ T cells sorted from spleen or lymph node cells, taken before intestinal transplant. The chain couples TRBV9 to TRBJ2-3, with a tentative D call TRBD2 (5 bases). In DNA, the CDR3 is TGTGCCAGCAGCGGGGCCCGGACTGCAGATACGCAGTATTTT. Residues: CASSGARTADTQYF.